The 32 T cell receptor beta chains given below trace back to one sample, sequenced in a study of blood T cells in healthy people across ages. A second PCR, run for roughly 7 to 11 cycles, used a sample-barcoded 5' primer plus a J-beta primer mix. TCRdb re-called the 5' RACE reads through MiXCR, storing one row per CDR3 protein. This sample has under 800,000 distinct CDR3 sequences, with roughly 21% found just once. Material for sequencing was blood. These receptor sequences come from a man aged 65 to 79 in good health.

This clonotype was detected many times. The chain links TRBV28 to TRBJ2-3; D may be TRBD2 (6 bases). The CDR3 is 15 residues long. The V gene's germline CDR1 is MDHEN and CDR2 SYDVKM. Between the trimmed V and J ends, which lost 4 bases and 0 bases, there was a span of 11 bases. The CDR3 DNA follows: TGTGCCAGCAGTTCGCCGCGGGACAGCACAGATACGCAGTATTTT. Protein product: CASSSPRDSTDTQYF.

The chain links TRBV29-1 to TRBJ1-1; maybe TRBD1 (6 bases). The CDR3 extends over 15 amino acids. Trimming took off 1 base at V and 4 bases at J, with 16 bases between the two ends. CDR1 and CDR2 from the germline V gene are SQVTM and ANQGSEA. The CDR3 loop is CSVEVGAGVGTEAFF. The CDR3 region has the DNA TGCAGCGTTGAAGTTGGGGCAGGGGTCGGCACTGAAGCTTTCTTT. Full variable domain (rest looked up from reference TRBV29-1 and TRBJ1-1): SAVISQKPSRDICQRGTSLTIQCQVDSQVTMMFWYRQQPGQSLTLIATANQGSEATYESGFVIDKFPISRPNLTFSTLTVSNMSPEDSSIYLCSVEVGAGVGTEAFFGQGTRLTVV.

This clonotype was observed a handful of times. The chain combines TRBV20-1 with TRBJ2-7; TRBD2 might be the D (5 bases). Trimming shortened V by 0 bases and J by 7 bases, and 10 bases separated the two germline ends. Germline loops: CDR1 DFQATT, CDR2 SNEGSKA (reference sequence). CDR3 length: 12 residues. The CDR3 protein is CSARDREREQYF. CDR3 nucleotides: TGCAGTGCTAGAGATAGAGAGCGGGAGCAGTACTTC.

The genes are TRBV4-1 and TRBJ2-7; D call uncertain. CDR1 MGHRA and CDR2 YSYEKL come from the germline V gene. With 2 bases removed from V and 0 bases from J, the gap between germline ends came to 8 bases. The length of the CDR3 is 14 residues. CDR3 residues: CASSQSVLSYEQYF. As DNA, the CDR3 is TGCGCCAGCAGCCAAAGCGTCCTCTCCTACGAGCAGTACTTC.

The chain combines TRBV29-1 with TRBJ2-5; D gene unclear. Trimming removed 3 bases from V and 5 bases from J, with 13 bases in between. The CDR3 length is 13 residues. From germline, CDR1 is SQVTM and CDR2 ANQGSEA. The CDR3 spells CSVDSPPRETQYF. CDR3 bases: TGCAGCGTTGATTCCCCTCCCCGTGAGACCCAGTACTTC.

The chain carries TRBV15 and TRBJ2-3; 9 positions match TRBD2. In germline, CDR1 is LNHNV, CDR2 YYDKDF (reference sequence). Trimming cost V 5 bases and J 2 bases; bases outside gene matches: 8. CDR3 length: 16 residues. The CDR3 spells CATSHPGLAVTDTQYF. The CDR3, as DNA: TGTGCCACCAGCCACCCGGGACTAGCTGTCACAGATACGCAGTATTTT.

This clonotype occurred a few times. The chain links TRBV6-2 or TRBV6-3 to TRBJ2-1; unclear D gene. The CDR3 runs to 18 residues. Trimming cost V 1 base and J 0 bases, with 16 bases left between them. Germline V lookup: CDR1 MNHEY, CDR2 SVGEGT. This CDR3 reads CASSYLVLGLSSYNEQFF. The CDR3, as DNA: TGTGCCAGCAGTTACTTGGTTTTAGGGCTTTCCTCCTACAATGAGCAGTTCTTC.

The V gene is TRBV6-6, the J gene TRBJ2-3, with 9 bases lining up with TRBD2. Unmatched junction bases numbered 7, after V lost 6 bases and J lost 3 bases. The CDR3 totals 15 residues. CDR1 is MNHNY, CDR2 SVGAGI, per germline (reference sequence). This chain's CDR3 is CASSPAGGRTDTQYF. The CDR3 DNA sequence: TGTGCCAGCAGCCCGGCGGGAGGGAGAACAGATACGCAGTATTTT.

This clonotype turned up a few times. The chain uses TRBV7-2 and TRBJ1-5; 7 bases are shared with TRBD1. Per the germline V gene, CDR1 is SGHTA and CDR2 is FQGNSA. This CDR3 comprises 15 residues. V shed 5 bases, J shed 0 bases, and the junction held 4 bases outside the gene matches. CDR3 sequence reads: CASSTRTGSNQPQHF. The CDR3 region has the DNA TGTGCCAGCAGCACCAGGACAGGTAGCAATCAGCCCCAGCATTTT.

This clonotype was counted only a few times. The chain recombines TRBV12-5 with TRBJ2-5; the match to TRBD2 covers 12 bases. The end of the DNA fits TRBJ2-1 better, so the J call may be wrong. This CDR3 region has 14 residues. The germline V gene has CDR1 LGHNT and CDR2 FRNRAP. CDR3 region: CASDGTSGFDEQFF. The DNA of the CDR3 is TGTGCTAGCGACGGGACTAGCGGGTTCGATGAGCAGTTCTTC.

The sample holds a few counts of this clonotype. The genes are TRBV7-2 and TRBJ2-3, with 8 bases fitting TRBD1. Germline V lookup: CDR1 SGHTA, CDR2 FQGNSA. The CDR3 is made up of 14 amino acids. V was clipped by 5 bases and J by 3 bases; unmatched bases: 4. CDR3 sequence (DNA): TGTGCCAGCAGCCCTCAGGGGGCAACAGATACGCAGTATTTT. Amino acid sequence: CASSPQGATDTQYF.

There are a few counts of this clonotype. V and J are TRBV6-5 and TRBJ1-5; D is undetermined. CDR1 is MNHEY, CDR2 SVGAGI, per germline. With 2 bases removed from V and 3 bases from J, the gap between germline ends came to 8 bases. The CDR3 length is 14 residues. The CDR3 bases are TGTGCCAGCAGTTACGTCGGGATCAATCAGCCCCAGCATTTT. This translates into CASSYVGINQPQHF.

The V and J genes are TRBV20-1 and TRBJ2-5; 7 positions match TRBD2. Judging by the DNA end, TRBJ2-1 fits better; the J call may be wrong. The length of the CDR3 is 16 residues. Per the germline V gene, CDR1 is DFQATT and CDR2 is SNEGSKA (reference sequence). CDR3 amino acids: CSAGGGTGRGNNEQFF. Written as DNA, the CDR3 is TGCAGTGCTGGGGGGGGGACTGGCCGGGGGAACAATGAGCAGTTCTTC.

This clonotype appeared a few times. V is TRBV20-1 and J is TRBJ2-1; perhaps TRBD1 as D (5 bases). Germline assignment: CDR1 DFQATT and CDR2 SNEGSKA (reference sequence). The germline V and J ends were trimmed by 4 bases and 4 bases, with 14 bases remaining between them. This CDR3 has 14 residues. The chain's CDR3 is CSATREVRYNEQFF. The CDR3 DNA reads TGCAGTGCTACCAGGGAAGTCCGTTACAATGAGCAGTTCTTC.

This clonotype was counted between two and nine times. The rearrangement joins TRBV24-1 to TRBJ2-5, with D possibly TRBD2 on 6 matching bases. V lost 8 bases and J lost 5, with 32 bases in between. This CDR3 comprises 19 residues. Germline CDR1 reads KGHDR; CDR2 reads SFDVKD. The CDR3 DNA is TGTGCCACCACCAACCTCGACGGGAGTCTGGGGTTGGGCCATGAGACCCAGTACTTC. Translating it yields CATTNLDGSLGLGHETQYF.

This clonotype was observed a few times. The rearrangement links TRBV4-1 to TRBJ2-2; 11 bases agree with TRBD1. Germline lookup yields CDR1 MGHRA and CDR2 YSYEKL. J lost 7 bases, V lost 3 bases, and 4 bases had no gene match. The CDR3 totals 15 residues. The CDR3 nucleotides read TGCGCCAGCAGCCAGGGACAGGGGGAGGTCGGGGAGCTGTTTTTT. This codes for CASSQGQGEVGELFF.

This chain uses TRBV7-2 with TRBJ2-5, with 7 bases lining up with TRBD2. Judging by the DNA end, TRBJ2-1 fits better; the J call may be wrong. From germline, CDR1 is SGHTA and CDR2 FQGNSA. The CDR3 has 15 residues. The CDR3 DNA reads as TGTGCCAGCAGCCTGCGGGAGATTCGCCCGGATGAGCAGTTCTTC. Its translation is CASSLREIRPDEQFF.

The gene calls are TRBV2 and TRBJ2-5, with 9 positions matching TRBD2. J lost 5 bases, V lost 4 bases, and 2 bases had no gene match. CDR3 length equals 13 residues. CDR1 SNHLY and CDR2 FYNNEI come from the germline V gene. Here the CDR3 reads CASSVGLAETQYF. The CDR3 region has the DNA TGTGCCAGCAGTGTGGGACTAGCTGAGACCCAGTACTTC.

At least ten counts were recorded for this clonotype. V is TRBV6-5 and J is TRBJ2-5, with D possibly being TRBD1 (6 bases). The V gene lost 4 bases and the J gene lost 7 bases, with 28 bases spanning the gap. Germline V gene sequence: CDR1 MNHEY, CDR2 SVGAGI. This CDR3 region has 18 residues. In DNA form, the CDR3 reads TGTGCCAGCAGTTCTACCTCCTCGTCTTCAGGACAGAGTCGGACCCAGTACTTC. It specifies CASSSTSSSSGQSRTQYF.

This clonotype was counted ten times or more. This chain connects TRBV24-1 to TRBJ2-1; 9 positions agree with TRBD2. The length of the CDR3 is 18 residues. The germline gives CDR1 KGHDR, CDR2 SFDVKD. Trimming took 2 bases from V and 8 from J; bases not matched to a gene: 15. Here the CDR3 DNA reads TGTGCCACCAGTGATTCTTTGCGGCGGGAGGGCCCATTCGATGAGCAGTTCTTC. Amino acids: CATSDSLRREGPFDEQFF.

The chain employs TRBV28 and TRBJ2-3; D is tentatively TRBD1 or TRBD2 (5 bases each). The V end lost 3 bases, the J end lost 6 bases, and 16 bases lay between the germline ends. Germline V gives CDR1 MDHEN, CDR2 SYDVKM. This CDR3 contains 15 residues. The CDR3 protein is CASSFGTVDLDTQYF. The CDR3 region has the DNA TGTGCCAGCAGTTTTGGGACCGTGGATTTGGATACGCAGTATTTT.

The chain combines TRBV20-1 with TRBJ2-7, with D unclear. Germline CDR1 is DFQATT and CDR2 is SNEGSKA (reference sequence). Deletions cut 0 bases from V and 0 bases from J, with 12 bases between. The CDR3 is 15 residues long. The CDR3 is CSARDSNRHSYEQYF. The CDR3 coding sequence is TGCAGTGCTAGAGATTCGAACCGTCACTCCTACGAGCAGTACTTC.

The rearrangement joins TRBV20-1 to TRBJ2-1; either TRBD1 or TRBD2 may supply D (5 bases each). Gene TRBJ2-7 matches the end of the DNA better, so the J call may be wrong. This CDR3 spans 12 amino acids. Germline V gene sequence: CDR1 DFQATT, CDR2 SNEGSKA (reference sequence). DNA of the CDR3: TGCAGTGCCCCAGGGCCGGGGTCCGAGCAGTACTTC. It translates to CSAPGPGSEQYF.

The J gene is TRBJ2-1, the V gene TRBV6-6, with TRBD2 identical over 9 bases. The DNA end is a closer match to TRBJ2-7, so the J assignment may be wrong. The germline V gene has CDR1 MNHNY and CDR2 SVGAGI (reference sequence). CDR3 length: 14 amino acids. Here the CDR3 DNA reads TGTGCCAGCAAGGTAGCGGGAGAGGTCTACGAGCAGTACTTC. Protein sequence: CASKVAGEVYEQYF.

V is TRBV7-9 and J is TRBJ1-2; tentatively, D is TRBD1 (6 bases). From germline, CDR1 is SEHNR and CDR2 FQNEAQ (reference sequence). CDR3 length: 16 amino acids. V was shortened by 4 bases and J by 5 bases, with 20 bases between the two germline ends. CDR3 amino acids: CASSSKGGISRYGYTF. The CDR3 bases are TGTGCCAGCAGCTCGAAGGGGGGGATCTCACGGTATGGCTACACCTTC.

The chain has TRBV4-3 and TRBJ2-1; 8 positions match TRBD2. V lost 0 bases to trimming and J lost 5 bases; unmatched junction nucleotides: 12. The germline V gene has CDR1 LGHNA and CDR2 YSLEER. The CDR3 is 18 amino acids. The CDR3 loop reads CASSQDGAGGAPHNEQFF. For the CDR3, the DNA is TGCGCCAGCAGCCAAGATGGGGCGGGGGGAGCCCCCCACAATGAGCAGTTCTTC.

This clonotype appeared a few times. This chain's CDR3 is CASRLQGGSYEQYF. In DNA, the CDR3 is TGTGCCAGCAGACTTCAGGGGGGCTCCTACGAGCAGTACTTC. V is TRBV27 and J is TRBJ2-7, with a possible D match to TRBD1 (7 bases). The germline gives CDR1 MNHEY, CDR2 SMNVEV (reference sequence). CDR3 length: 14 amino acids. V lost 6 bases to trimming and J lost 0 bases, with 12 bases between them.

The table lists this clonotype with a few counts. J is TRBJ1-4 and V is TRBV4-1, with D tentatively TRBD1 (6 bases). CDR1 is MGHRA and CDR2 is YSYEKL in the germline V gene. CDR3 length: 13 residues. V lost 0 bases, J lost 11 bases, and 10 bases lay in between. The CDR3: CASSQDRGGKLFF. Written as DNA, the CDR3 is TGCGCCAGCAGCCAAGATCGAGGGGGGAAACTGTTTTTT.

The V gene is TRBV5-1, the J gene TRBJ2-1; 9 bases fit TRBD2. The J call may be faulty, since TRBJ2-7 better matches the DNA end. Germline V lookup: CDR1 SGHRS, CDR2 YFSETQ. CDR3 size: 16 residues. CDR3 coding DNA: TGCGCCAGCAGCTCCATCTTAGCGGGGGCAAACTACGAGCAGTACTTC. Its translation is CASSSILAGANYEQYF.

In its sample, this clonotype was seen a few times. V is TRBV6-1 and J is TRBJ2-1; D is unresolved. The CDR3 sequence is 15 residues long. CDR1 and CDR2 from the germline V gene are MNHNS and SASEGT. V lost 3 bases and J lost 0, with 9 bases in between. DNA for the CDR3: TGTGCCAGCAGTGACCCAGTTCTCTCCTACAATGAGCAGTTCTTC. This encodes CASSDPVLSYNEQFF.

As DNA, the CDR3 is TGCAGTGCCACACCCACATCCTACGAGCAGTACTTC. This encodes CSATPTSYEQYF. The chain links TRBV20-1 to TRBJ2-7; D unresolved. V was trimmed by 6 bases and J by 1 base, leaving 10 bases between them. Germline lookup yields CDR1 DFQATT and CDR2 SNEGSKA (reference sequence). The CDR3 has 12 residues.

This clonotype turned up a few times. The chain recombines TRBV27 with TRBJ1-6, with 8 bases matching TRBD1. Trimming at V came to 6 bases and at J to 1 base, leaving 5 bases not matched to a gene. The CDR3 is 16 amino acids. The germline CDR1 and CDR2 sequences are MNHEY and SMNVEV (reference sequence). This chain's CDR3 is CASRKDRASYNSPLHF. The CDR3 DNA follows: TGTGCCAGCAGGAAGGACAGGGCGTCCTATAATTCACCCCTCCACTTT.